Sequencing of this TCR beta chain was carried out in a study of cytotoxic CD8 clonotypes in ibrutinib-treated CLL. In the study overall: Sample averages reached 255,043 productive templates and 94,082 productive rearrangements.

For this clone: No antigen is known for it.

Findings and caveats of the study: Baseline clonality was higher than in age-matched healthy donors and moved in step with circulating CD8+ T-cell counts.

The table came from immunoSEQ multiplex PCR; TCRdb's copy has only in-frame clones and leaves some out. The top ten hold around a quarter of the sample, which has about 140,000 clones, about 72% seen once. The length of the CDR3 is 12 residues. Germline loops: CDR1 MNHEY, CDR2 SVGAGI. Trimming took off 0 bases at V and 5 bases at J, with 5 bases between the two ends. The sequence came from a human donor with chronic lymphocytic leukemia. This specimen was PBMCs, taken after 12 months of ibrutinib treatment. The gene calls are TRBV6-5 and TRBJ2-7; D gene uncertain. The DNA of the CDR3 is TGTGCCAGCAGTTACTCGAATCACGAGCAGTACTTC. Translation gives CASSYSNHEQYF.